Below are 5 T cell receptor beta chains sequenced from a single sample in a study of blood T cell repertoires in COVID-19. Profiled with immunoSEQ multiplex PCR; TCRdb holds only in-frame clones, not every one. The sample lists fewer than 110,000 clones, around four fifths seen once, with about 11% in the top ten. The sample comprised peripheral blood. These receptors all come from a human donor in a cohort sampled during active COVID-19.

In DNA form, the CDR3 reads TGCGCCAGCAGCGCCCCCAACAGGGGAGCTAACTATGGCTACACCTTC. Protein product: CASSAPNRGANYGYTF. The chain couples TRBV4-3 to TRBJ1-2; 7 bases are a match to TRBD1. Trimming at V came to 5 bases and at J to 0 bases, leaving 9 bases not matched to a gene. This CDR3 is 16 amino acids long. CDR1 and CDR2 (germline): LGHNA, YSLEER.

The genes are TRBV6-5 and TRBJ1-3; 10 bases match TRBD1. This CDR3 comprises 15 residues. The trim removed 5 bases at V and 1 base at J, leaving 2 bases unmatched. Germline CDR1 is MNHEY and CDR2 is SVGAGI. The DNA for the CDR3 is TGTGCCAGCAGTCGGACAGGGGGATCTGGAAACACCATATATTTT. Translated, it gives CASSRTGGSGNTIYF.

The J gene is TRBJ1-2, the V gene TRBV19; the D gene is possibly TRBD1 (6 bases). CDR1 is LNHDA and CDR2 is SQIVND in the germline V gene (reference sequence). The V gene lost 10 bases and the J gene lost 5 bases, with 20 bases spanning the gap. The CDR3 loop spans 14 amino acids. The CDR3 coding sequence is TGTGCCACCTCAGCCCGGGCAGGGGATTATGGCTACACCTTC. It yields the protein CATSARAGDYGYTF.

This chain joins TRBV3-1 (or the pseudogene TRBV3-2) and TRBJ2-2, with a tentative D call TRBD2 (7 bases). The CDR3 sequence is 16 residues long. Germline V gives CDR1 LGHDT, CDR2 YNNKEL (reference sequence). Between the trimmed V and J ends, which lost 7 bases and 2 bases, there was a span of 17 bases. The CDR3 nucleotides read TGTGCCAGCAACTCCGCCGGCGGGGGCAACACCGGGGAGCTGTTTTTT. As protein: CASNSAGGGNTGELFF.

V usage is TRBV7-9 and J usage is TRBJ2-7, with 14 nucleotides matching TRBD2. The trim removed 5 bases at V and 7 bases at J, leaving 7 bases unmatched. Germline V gives CDR1 SEHNR, CDR2 FQNEAQ (reference sequence). CDR3 length: 15 amino acids. Here the CDR3 reads CASSQRTSGGREQYF. The CDR3, as DNA: TGTGCCAGCAGCCAAAGGACTAGCGGGGGGCGGGAGCAGTACTTC.